A selection of T cell receptor beta chains follows, all from one sample in a study of CD8+CD57+ T cells in acquired aplastic anemia. One entry per CDR3 protein results from TCRdb running MiXCR on the reads. This sample has 200,000 to 250,000 distinct CDR3 sequences, with about half found just once. Input material: sorted CD4+, CD8+, or CD8+CD57+ T cells (not recorded which) from PBMCs. The source of these receptors is a human donor with aplastic anemia. Each CDR3 is given with its conserved first and last residue. The listing skips clone size in some rows; elsewhere it reads once, few, many or a size class.

V	size	J	CDR3
TRBV15	NA	TRBJ1-6	CVTSSVVDSPISPLHF
TRBV7-9	NA	TRBJ1-5	CASSYRGPNF
TRBV10-3	many	TRBJ1-4	CASAGYQGEKLFF
TRBV7-9	many	TRBJ2-1	CASSLRTSGGDFEQFF
TRBV6-5	few	TRBJ1-6	CASRIDGRGTPLHF
TRBV7-9	many	TRBJ1-1	CASSPDRFNTEAFF
TRBV7-9	few	TRBJ1-6	CASSLGGRSNSPLHF
TRBV15	NA	TRBJ1-4	CATSRASRDNEKLFF
TRBV4-2	NA	TRBJ1-2	CASSLWESIYGYTF
TRBV7-9	NA	TRBJ2-7	CASSSPRTGSYEQYF
TRBV2	once	TRBJ2-7	CASRGDWNYEQYF
TRBV10-1	NA	TRBJ2-3	CVSSDPAGGTDTQYF
TRBV29-1	NA	TRBJ1-2	CSAQSGTGAYGYTF
TRBV4-2	many	TRBJ1-5	CASSQDLAIGVRQPQHF
TRBV2	NA	TRBJ2-2	CASNRAGELFF
TRBV5-4	NA	TRBJ2-1	CASSSTLGLATGSSYNEQFF
TRBV28	few	TRBJ1-2	CAGGQGTTNYGYTF
TRBV19	once	TRBJ2-5	CASSQQGGYQETQYF
TRBV6-5	few	TRBJ1-2	CASTTGGGRGYTF
TRBV20-1	many	TRBJ1-3	CSARERRGSGNTIYF
TRBV19	few	TRBJ2-7	CASSQQGACEQYF
TRBV19	NA	TRBJ2-3	CASRRSQTTDTQYF
TRBV20-1	many	TRBJ2-7	CSAMAGQGSYEQYF
TRBV30	NA	TRBJ2-1	CAYRKQSSYNEQFF
TRBV20-1	NA	TRBJ2-7	CSARDGSSYEQYF
TRBV10-3	NA	TRBJ2-5	CAISDTIDYQETQYF
TRBV4-1	few	TRBJ2-2	CASSQPFRGPPGSGELFF
TRBV6-1	many	TRBJ1-2	CASSEALGYGGYTF
TRBV7-9	NA	TRBJ2-1	CASSILQGQRNNEQFF
TRBV28	many	TRBJ1-2	CASSSSGSGGYTF
TRBV19	many	TRBJ2-7	CASSIDPAMPYEQYF
TRBV14	many	TRBJ2-7	CASSQDGTGITVYEQYF
TRBV3-1	many	TRBJ2-3	CASSQDGDTQYF
TRBV12-5	NA	TRBJ2-1	CASGLADNEQFF
TRBV2	many	TRBJ1-3	CASSSDGRRNTIYF
TRBV3-1	NA	TRBJ2-7	CASSRRELSYEQYF
TRBV15	NA	TRBJ1-2	CATSPTGTYGYTF
TRBV5-1	many	TRBJ2-1	CASSSSGGPSSYNEQFF
TRBV6-6	few	TRBJ2-2	CASTSGPNTGELFF
TRBV6-5	few	TRBJ2-3	CASRSSGGASTDTQYF
TRBV9	NA	TRBJ2-3	CASSVVGGGWADTQYF
TRBV9	NA	TRBJ2-1	CASSAGPSVYNEQFF
TRBV24-1	many	TRBJ1-1	CATSPDGNTEAFF
TRBV11-2	many	TRBJ1-6	CASSQNRGPNSPLHF
TRBV18	many	TRBJ2-3	CASSSTDTQYF
TRBV7-2	NA	TRBJ2-1	CASSSRGDTGYNEQFF
TRBV5-1	NA	TRBJ2-3	CASSLANSGGDTQYF
TRBV5-1	many	TRBJ2-6	CASSLDALAGANVLTF
TRBV5-1	NA	TRBJ1-4	CASSLGTGESKLFF
TRBV3-1	few	TRBJ1-5	CASSPGEGQPQHF
TRBV7-6	many	TRBJ2-3	CASSRDGDTQYF
TRBV10-3	NA	TRBJ1-1	CAMQGGMGTEAFF
TRBV15	NA	NA	CATSRRGTGSDEQFF
TRBV20-1	NA	TRBJ1-1	CSASGTNTEAFF
TRBV9	NA	TRBJ2-5	CASSVGGYQETQYF
TRBV3-1	few	NA	CASSQDTQYF
TRBV9	many	TRBJ1-2	CASSVFGGLNTLAYGYTF
TRBV15	NA	TRBJ2-1	CATRRTAFYNEQFF